This TCR beta chain was documented in a study of control samples from healthy donors and cancer patients. V shed 5 bases and J shed 8 bases, with 15 bases lying between them. There are 13 residues in the CDR3. CDR1 and CDR2 from the germline V gene are SGHAT and FQNNGV. TCRdb's table, derived via immunoSEQ multiplex PCR, lists solely in-frame clones and lacks some. This sample has 15,000 to 20,000 clones, with 70% to 90% found just once. The receptor was derived from a man in his 60s with head and neck cancer. The V and J genes are TRBV11-2 and TRBJ1-2, with D tentatively TRBD1 (5 bases). Sequencing was carried out using PBMCs. For the CDR3, the DNA is TGTGCCAGCAGCCCCCAGGGTTTGGAGGGCTACACCTTC. This encodes CASSPQGLEGYTF.